A selection of T cell receptor beta chains follows, all from one sample in a study of shared clonotypes between healthy human individuals. This table comes from immunoSEQ multiplex PCR, and its TCRdb copy is limited to in-frame clones, with some not included. The sample includes about 2.4 million clones, more than 85% of them seen just once. Material for sequencing was naive CD4+ T cells from PBMCs. These receptors were taken from a man between 18 and 35 years old in good health. Some clones in this sample may be carry-over from other donors' samples. Each CDR3 is given without its conserved first and last residue. Clone size is stated in some rows and not others, as once, few, many or a class when expanded.

J	size	V	CDR3
TRBJ1-5	NA	TRBV28	ASSLGGGNQPQH
TRBJ1-2	NA	TRBV6-1	ASSESGGWDGYT
TRBJ2-5	NA	TRBV11-2	ASSLVGGFQETQY
TRBJ1-2	NA	TRBV7-9	ASSPKGTAAYGYT
TRBJ2-5	NA	TRBV7-9	ASSFLETQY
TRBJ2-5	NA	TRBV30	AWSVRGGGQGTQY
TRBJ1-3	NA	TRBV10-2	ASSDRGIGNTIY
TRBJ2-3	NA	TRBV9	ASSPGLSSTDTQY
TRBJ2-3	NA	TRBV7-3	ASTLWAPVAGGLGDTQY
TRBJ2-3	NA	TRBV7-9	ASTGQGALADTQY
TRBJ2-7	once	TRBV6-5	ASRSSGDFYEQY
TRBJ1-2	NA	TRBV7-2	ASSRDFYGYT
TRBJ2-3	NA	TRBV25-1	ASRDGVTDTQY
TRBJ2-1	NA	TRBV14	ASSQYLLAGATNEQF
TRBJ2-1	NA	TRBV2	ASRLDGGGEF
TRBJ2-2	once	TRBV18	ASSPAPGADTGELF